This TCR beta chain is from a study of blood T cell repertoires in COVID-19. The germline V gene has CDR1 SNHLY and CDR2 FYNNEI. The CDR3 runs 16 residues. The V end lost 5 bases, the J end lost 0 bases, and 11 bases lay between the germline ends. Methods used by the authors: Reference gene primer amplification yielded estimated nucleated cell counts. The repertoire was sequenced with immunoSEQ multiplex PCR; TCRdb's copy has only in-frame clones and lacks some. V and J calls and clone size are copied from that table; D and trimming were computed from the DNA. Of about 250,000 clones in the sample, roughly 90% were seen once.

Sequenced: peripheral blood. This chain links TRBV2 with TRBJ1-6, with unresolved D. The receptor was isolated from a woman aged 40 to 50 who had recovered from COVID-19. The CDR3 bases are TGTGCCAGCAGTCGTGGTGTGAGCTCCTATAATTCACCCCTCCACTTT. Translating it yields CASSRGVSSYNSPLHF. Full variable domain (remainder filled in from reference TRBV2 and TRBJ1-6): EPEVTQTPSHQVTQMGQEVILRCVPISNHLYFYWYRQILGQKVEFLVSFYNNEISEKSEIFDDQFSVERPDGSNFTLKIRSTKLEDSAMYFCASSRGVSSYNSPLHFGNGTRLTVT.